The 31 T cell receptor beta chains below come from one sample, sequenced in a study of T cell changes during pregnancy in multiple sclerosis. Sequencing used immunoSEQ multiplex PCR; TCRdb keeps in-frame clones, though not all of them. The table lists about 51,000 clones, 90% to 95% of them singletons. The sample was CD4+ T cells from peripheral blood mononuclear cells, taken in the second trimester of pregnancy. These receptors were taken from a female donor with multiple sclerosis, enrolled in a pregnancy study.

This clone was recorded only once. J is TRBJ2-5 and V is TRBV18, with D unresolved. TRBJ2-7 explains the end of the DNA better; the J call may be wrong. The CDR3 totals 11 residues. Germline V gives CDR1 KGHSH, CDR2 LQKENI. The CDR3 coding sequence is TGTGCCAGCTCACCACCGATCGAGCAGTACTTC. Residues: CASSPPIEQYF.

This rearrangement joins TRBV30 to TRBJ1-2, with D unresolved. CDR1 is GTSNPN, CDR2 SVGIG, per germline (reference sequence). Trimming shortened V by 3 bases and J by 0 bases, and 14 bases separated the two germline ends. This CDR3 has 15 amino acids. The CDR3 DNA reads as TGTGCCTGGAGCCCTGGCTCGCCAGCTAACTATGGCTACACCTTC. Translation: CAWSPGSPANYGYTF.

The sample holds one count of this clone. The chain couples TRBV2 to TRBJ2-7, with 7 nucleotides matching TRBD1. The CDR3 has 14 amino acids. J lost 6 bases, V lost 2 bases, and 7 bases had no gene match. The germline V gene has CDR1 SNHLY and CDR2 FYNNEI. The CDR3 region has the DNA TGTGCCAGCAGTGAAAAGGGACAGTTCTTCGAGCAGTACTTC. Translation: CASSEKGQFFEQYF. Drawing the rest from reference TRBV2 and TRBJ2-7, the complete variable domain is EPEVTQTPSHQVTQMGQEVILRCVPISNHLYFYWYRQILGQKVEFLVSFYNNEISEKSEIFDDQFSVERPDGSNFTLKIRSTKLEDSAMYFCASSEKGQFFEQYFGPGTRLTVT.

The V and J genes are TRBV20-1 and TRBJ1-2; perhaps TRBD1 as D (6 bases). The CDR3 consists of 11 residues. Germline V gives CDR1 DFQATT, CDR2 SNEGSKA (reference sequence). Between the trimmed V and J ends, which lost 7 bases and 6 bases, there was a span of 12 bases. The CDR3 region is CSVQGSHGYTF. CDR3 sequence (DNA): TGCAGTGTACAGGGTTCCCATGGCTACACCTTC.

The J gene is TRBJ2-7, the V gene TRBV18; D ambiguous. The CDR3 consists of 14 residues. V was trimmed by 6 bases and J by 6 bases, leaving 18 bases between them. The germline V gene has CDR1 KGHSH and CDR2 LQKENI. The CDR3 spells CASSPRVVPAEQYF. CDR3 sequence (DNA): TGTGCCAGCTCTCCTCGAGTAGTCCCTGCCGAGCAGTACTTC.

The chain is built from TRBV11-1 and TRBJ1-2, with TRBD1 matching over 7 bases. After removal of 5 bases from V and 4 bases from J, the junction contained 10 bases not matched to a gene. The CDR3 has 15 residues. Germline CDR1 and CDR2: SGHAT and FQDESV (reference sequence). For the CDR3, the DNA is TGTGCCAGCAGCCATCAGGGGGTACGTGCCTATGGCTACACCTTC. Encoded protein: CASSHQGVRAYGYTF.

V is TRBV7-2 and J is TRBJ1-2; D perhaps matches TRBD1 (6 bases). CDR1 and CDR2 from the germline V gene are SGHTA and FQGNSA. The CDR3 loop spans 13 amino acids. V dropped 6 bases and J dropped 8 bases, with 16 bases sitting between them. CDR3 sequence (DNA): TGTGCCAGCAGACCTACAGGGATCTACGGCTACACCTTC. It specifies CASRPTGIYGYTF.

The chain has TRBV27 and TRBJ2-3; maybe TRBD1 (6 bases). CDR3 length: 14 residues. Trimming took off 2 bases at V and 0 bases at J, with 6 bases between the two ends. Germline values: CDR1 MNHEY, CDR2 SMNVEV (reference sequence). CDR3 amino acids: CASSLTGSTDTQYF. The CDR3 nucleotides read TGTGCCAGCAGTTTAACAGGGAGCACAGATACGCAGTATTTT.

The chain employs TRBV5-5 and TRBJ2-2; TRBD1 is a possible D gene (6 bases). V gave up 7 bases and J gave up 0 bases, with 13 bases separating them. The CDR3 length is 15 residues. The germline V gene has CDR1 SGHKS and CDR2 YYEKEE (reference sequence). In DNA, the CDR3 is TGTGCCAGCGAAAGGGGACAATCGAACACCGGGGAGCTGTTTTTT. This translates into CASERGQSNTGELFF.

The chain's CDR3 is CASSKQGGSDTQYF. In DNA, the CDR3 is TGTGCCAGCAGCAAACAGGGGGGCTCAGATACGCAGTATTTT. The chain is built from TRBV5-4 and TRBJ2-3, with 8 bases matching TRBD1. Germline V gene data show CDR1 as SGHNT and CDR2 as YYREEE (reference sequence). The V segment lost 4 bases and the J segment 4 bases; nucleotides outside the gene matches: 5. CDR3 size: 14 residues.

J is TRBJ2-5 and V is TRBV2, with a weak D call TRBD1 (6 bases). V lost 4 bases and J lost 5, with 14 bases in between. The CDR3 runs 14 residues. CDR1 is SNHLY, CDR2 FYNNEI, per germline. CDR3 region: CASSAQGGQETQYF. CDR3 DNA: TGTGCCAGCAGTGCACAGGGTGGGCAGGAGACCCAGTACTTC.

The CDR3 sequence is CASSLEAGGNEQFF. The DNA of the CDR3 is TGTGCCAGCAGCTTGGAGGCGGGGGGAAATGAGCAGTTCTTC. The rearrangement links TRBV5-4 to TRBJ2-1; 8 nucleotides match TRBD2. V shed 0 bases, J shed 7 bases, and the junction held 3 bases outside the gene matches. Germline V gene sequence: CDR1 SGHNT, CDR2 YYREEE (reference sequence). CDR3 size: 14 residues.

CDR3 bases: TGTGCCAGCAGCGTAGACGTGGGGGGGAAAACAGATACGCAGTATTTT. This sequence encodes CASSVDVGGKTDTQYF. V usage is TRBV9 and J usage is TRBJ2-3; TRBD2 matches at 7 bases. V dropped 0 bases and J dropped 3; count of bases not matched to a gene: 7. The CDR3 loop spans 16 amino acids. Germline V gene data show CDR1 as SGDLS and CDR2 as YYNGEE. Full variable domain (remainder filled in from reference TRBV9 and TRBJ2-3): DSGVTQTPKHLITATGQRVTLRCSPRSGDLSVYWYQQSLDQGLQFLIQYYNGEERAKGNILERFSAQQFPDLHSELNLSSLELGDSALYFCASSVDVGGKTDTQYFGPGTRLTVL.

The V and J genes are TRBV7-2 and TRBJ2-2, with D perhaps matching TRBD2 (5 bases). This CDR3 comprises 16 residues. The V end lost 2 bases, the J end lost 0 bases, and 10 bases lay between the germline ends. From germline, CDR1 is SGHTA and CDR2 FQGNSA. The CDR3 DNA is TGTGCCAGCAGCTTACTAGCTAGGCCGAACACCGGGGAGCTGTTTTTT. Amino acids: CASSLLARPNTGELFF.

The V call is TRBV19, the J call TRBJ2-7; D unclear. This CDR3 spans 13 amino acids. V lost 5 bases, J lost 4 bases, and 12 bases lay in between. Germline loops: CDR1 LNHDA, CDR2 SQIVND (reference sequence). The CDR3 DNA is TGTGCCAGTAGTCCCCGGGTCTTTTACGAGCAGTACTTC. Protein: CASSPRVFYEQYF. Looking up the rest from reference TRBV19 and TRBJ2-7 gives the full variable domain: DGGITQSPKYLFRKEGQNVTLSCEQNLNHDAMYWYRQDPGQGLRLIYYSQIVNDFQKGDIAEGYSVSREKKESFPLTVTSAQKNPTAFYLCASSPRVFYEQYFGPGTRLTVT.

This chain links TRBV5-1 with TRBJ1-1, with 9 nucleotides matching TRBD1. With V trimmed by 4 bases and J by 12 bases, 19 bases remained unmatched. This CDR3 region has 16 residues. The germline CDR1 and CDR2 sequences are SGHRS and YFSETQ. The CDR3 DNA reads TGCGCCAGCAGCCGCCCTCGGGGACAGGGTAAAGTTGTCACTTTCTTT. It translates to CASSRPRGQGKVVTFF. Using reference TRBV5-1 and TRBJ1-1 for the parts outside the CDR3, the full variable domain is KAGVTQTPRYLIKTRGQQVTLSCSPISGHRSVSWYQQTPGQGLQFLFEYFSETQRNKGNFPGRFSGRQFSNSRSEMNVSTLELGDSALYLCASSRPRGQGKVVTFFGQGTRLTVV.

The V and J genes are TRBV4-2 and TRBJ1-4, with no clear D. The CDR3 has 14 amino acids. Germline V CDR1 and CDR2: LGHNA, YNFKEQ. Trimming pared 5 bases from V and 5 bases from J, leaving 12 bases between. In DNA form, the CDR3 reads TGTGCCAGCAGCTCCGACACGAGCAATGAAAAACTGTTTTTT. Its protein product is CASSSDTSNEKLFF.

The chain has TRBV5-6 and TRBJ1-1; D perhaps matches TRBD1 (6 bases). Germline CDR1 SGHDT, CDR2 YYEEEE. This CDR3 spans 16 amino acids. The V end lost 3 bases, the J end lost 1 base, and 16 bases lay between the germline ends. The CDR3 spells CASSWGGAQGNTEAFF. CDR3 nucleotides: TGTGCCAGCAGCTGGGGGGGGGCACAGGGGAACACTGAAGCTTTCTTT.

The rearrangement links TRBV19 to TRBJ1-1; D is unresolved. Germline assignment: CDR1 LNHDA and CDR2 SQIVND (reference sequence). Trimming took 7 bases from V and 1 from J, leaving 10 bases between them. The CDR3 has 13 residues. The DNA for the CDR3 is TGTGCCAGTATGTCGGGTACGAACACTGAAGCTTTCTTT. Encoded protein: CASMSGTNTEAFF.

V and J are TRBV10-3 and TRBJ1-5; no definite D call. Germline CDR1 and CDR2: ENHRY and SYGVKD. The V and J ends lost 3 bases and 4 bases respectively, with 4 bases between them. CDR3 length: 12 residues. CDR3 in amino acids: CAISDPNQPQHF. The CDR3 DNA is TGTGCCATCAGTGACCCGAATCAGCCCCAGCATTTT.

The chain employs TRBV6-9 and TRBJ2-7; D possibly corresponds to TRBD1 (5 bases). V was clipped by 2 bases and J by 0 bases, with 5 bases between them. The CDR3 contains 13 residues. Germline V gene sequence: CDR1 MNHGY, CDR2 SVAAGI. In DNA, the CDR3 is TGTGCCAGCAGTTATCAGGGCTCCTACGAGCAGTACTTC. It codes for CASSYQGSYEQYF.

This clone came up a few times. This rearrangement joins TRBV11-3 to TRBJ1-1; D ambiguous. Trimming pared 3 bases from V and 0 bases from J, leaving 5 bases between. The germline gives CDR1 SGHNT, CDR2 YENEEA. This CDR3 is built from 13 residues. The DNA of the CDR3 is TGTGCCAGCAGCTTTCAGTTGAACACTGAAGCTTTCTTT. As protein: CASSFQLNTEAFF.

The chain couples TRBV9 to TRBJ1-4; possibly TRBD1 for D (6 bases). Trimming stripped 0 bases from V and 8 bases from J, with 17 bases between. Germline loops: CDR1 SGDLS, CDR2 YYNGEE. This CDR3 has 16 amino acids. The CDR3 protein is CASSVAKGGGREKLFF. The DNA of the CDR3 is TGTGCCAGCAGCGTAGCCAAAGGGGGGGGACGCGAAAAACTGTTTTTT.

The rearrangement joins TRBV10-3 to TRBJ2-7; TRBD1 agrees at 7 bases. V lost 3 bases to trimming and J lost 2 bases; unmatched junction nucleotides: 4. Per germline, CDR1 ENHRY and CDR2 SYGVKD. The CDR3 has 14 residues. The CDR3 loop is CAISDRQGTYEQYF. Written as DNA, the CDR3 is TGTGCCATCAGTGATCGACAGGGAACCTACGAGCAGTACTTC.

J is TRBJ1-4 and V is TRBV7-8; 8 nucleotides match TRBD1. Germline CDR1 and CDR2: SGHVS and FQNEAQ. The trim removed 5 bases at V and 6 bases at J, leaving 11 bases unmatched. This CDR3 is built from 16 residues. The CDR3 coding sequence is TGTGCCAGCAGCCTCGGGACAGGAAATTCGGATGAAAAACTGTTTTTT. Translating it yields CASSLGTGNSDEKLFF.

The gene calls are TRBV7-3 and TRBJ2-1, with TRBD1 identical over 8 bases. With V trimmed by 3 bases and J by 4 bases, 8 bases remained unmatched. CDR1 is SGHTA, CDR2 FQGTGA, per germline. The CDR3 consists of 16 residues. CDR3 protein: CASSLWTGKGYNEQFF. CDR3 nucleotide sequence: TGTGCCAGCAGCTTGTGGACAGGGAAGGGTTACAATGAGCAGTTCTTC.

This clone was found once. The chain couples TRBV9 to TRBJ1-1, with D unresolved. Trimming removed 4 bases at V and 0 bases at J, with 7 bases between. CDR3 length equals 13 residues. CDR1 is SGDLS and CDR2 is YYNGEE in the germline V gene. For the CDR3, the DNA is TGTGCCAGCAGCACCACAGTGAACACTGAAGCTTTCTTT. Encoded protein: CASSTTVNTEAFF.

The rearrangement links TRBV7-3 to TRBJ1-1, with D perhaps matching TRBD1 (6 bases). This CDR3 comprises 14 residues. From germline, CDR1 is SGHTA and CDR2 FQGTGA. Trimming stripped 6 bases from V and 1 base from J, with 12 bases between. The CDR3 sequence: CASRNRGANTEAFF. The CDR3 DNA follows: TGTGCCAGCAGGAACCGGGGGGCGAACACTGAAGCTTTCTTT.

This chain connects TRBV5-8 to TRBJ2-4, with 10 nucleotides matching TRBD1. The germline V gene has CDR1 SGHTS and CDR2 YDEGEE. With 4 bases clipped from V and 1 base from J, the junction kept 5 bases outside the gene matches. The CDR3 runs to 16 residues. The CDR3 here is CASSGRGQGAKNIQYF. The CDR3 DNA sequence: TGTGCCAGCAGCGGACGGGGACAGGGGGCCAAAAACATTCAGTACTTC.

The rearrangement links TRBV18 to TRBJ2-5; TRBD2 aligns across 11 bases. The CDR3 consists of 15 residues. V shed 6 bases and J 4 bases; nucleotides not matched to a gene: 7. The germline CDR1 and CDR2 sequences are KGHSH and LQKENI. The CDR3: CASSPTSGAPETQYF. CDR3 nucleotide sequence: TGTGCCAGCTCCCCGACTAGCGGGGCCCCAGAGACCCAGTACTTC.

For the CDR3, the DNA is TGTGCCAGCAGCAAATCCCTCGGGACACTTTTCTATCAGCCCCAGCATTTT. Encoded protein: CASSKSLGTLFYQPQHF. The V call is TRBV21-1, the J call TRBJ1-5; TRBD1, the D gene given by the table, was not confirmed from the DNA. TRBV21-1 corresponds to a pseudogene. CDR3 length: 17 amino acids.